This passage covers 19 T cell receptor beta chains from one sample sequenced in a study of cytomegalovirus exposure and HLA in healthy donors. Assay used: immunoSEQ multiplex PCR; TCRdb lists only in-frame clones, some missing. The data hold 150,000 to 200,000 clones, with about 81% observed a single time. The sample consisted of PBMCs. The receptor set was obtained from a woman aged 25 to 45 in good health and CMV-seronegative.

The gene calls are TRBV5-1 and TRBJ2-6; TRBD1 might be the D (5 bases). This CDR3 has 15 residues. Trimming took 4 bases from V and 2 from J, leaving 10 bases between them. CDR1 and CDR2 (germline): SGHRS, YFSETQ. CDR3 nucleotide sequence: TGCGCCAGCAGCCCCAGGGTTGCTGGGGCCAACGTCCTGACTTTC. Protein product: CASSPRVAGANVLTF.

V and J are TRBV11-2 and TRBJ2-7, with D possibly TRBD1 on 6 matching bases. Germline assignment: CDR1 SGHAT and CDR2 FQNNGV. The germline V and J ends were trimmed by 5 bases and 3 bases, with 11 bases remaining between them. CDR3 length: 13 amino acids. The CDR3 region has the DNA TGTGCCAGCAGCCTGGGGGCCCTCTACGAGCAGTACTTC. It codes for CASSLGALYEQYF.

The chain carries TRBV5-8 and TRBJ2-2, with 9 bases lining up with TRBD1. CDR1 SGHTS and CDR2 YDEGEE come from the germline V gene. This CDR3 is 16 amino acids long. Germline trimming cut 4 bases from V and 4 bases from J; bases unmatched to any gene: 8. CDR3 DNA: TGTGCCAGCAGCCCCCTCGAGGACAGGGGCACCGGGGAGCTGTTTTTT. Translating gives CASSPLEDRGTGELFF. Together with reference TRBV5-8 and TRBJ2-2, the CDR3 gives the full variable domain: EAGVTQSPTHLIKTRGQQATLRCSPISGHTSVYWYQQALGLGLQFLLWYDEGEERNRGNFPPRFSGRQFPNYSSELNVNALELEDSALYLCASSPLEDRGTGELFFGEGSRLTVL.

The genes are TRBV7-9 and TRBJ1-2; TRBD1 is a possible D gene (6 bases). Between the trimmed V and J ends, which lost 2 bases and 7 bases, there was a span of 11 bases. Germline CDR1 SEHNR, CDR2 FQNEAQ (reference sequence). The CDR3 spans 13 residues. The CDR3 sequence: CASSLRGASGYTF. CDR3 in DNA: TGTGCCAGCAGCTTACGGGGGGCTAGTGGCTACACCTTC.

Comments on this clone: The junction differs from germline at one of its ends, possibly a read error. Other DNA sequences in the sample encode the same CDR3. This chain links TRBV2 with TRBJ1-1; maybe TRBD1 (6 bases). The germline V gene encodes CDR1 SNHLY and CDR2 FYNNEI. The CDR3 sequence is 12 residues long. The CDR3 nucleotides are TGCGCCAGCGCACAGGGTTGGACTGAAGCTTTCTTT. It is translated as CASAQGWTEAFF.

The chain employs TRBV4-1 and TRBJ2-7; D remains ambiguous. The V and J ends lost 3 bases and 2 bases respectively, with 11 bases between them. The CDR3 consists of 14 residues. The V gene's germline CDR1 is MGHRA and CDR2 YSYEKL. This CDR3 reads CASSHPPGTYEQYF. In nucleotides, the CDR3 is TGCGCCAGCAGCCACCCCCCCGGTACCTACGAGCAGTACTTC.

The V and J genes are TRBV27 and TRBJ2-1; TRBD2 might be the D (8 bases). CDR3 size: 19 residues. The germline V and J ends were trimmed by 5 bases and 4 bases, with 27 bases remaining between them. Germline CDR1 is MNHEY and CDR2 is SMNVEV (reference sequence). The CDR3 loop is CASSVIGTDSGSGYNEQFF. The CDR3 nucleotides read TGTGCCAGCAGTGTAATCGGGACAGACAGCGGGAGTGGGTACAATGAGCAGTTCTTC.

The chain joins TRBV18 to TRBJ1-3; D not certain. The V gene lost 2 bases and the J gene lost 4 bases, with 12 bases spanning the gap. The CDR3 consists of 15 residues. Germline CDR1 reads KGHSH; CDR2 reads LQKENI. CDR3 region: CASSPMTQEGNTIYF. The CDR3 nucleotides are TGTGCCAGCTCACCAATGACCCAGGAAGGAAACACCATATATTTT.

This clone was observed at least ten times. The rearrangement joins TRBV2 to TRBJ2-2; D may be TRBD2 (5 bases). Germline CDR1 and CDR2: SNHLY and FYNNEI. The V gene lost 6 bases and the J gene lost 3 bases, with 14 bases spanning the gap. This CDR3 is built from 15 residues. Here the CDR3 reads CASSPPGSYTGELFF. The CDR3, as DNA: TGTGCCAGCAGCCCACCGGGGTCTTACACCGGGGAGCTGTTTTTT.

The chain recombines TRBV5-4 with TRBJ2-3, with D possibly being TRBD1 (5 bases). CDR1 SGHNT and CDR2 YYREEE come from the germline V gene (reference sequence). The germline V and J ends were trimmed by 6 bases and 0 bases, with 17 bases remaining between them. CDR3 length equals 16 residues. The CDR3 nucleotides read TGTGCCAGCATTTCTCGAAGGGGTTCTAGCACAGATACGCAGTATTTT. It is translated as CASISRRGSSTDTQYF.

The chain employs TRBV5-4 and TRBJ2-1; D is possibly TRBD2 (5 bases). CDR3 length: 14 amino acids. V lost 1 base, J lost 10 bases, and 15 bases lay in between. CDR1 and CDR2 from the germline V gene are SGHNT and YYREEE (reference sequence). The CDR3 nucleotides are TGTGCCAGCAGCTTGTGGGAGCGGATCGGGGAGCAGTTCTTC. Amino acid sequence: CASSLWERIGEQFF.

The chain is built from TRBV5-4 and TRBJ2-3; D is possibly TRBD1 (6 bases). The germline V gene encodes CDR1 SGHNT and CDR2 YYREEE (reference sequence). The V end lost 0 bases, the J end lost 0 bases, and 11 bases lay between the germline ends. The CDR3 length is 16 residues. The CDR3 loop reads CASSLASQGSTDTQYF. The CDR3 DNA sequence: TGTGCCAGCAGCTTGGCTTCACAGGGTAGCACAGATACGCAGTATTTT. The variable domain in full, completed from reference TRBV5-4 and TRBJ2-3, reads ETGVTQSPTHLIKTRGQQVTLRCSSQSGHNTVSWYQQALGQGPQFIFQYYREEENGRGNFPPRFSGLQFPNYSSELNVNALELDDSALYLCASSLASQGSTDTQYFGPGTRLTVL.

This clone came up a few times. The rearrangement joins TRBV6-1 to TRBJ1-1; TRBD1 is a possible D gene (5 bases). This CDR3 is built from 16 residues. CDR1 and CDR2 from the germline V gene are MNHNS and SASEGT. V lost 1 base and J 8 bases, leaving 20 bases between the germline ends. The CDR3 region is CASSEGGGFPVGEAFF. The CDR3 DNA reads as TGTGCCAGCAGTGAAGGGGGCGGATTCCCGGTGGGGGAAGCTTTCTTT.

The chain has TRBV5-8 and TRBJ2-4, with D perhaps TRBD1 (5 bases). The V end was cut by 8 bases, the J end by 5 bases, with 20 bases between. This CDR3 is built from 15 residues. Germline V gene data show CDR1 as SGHTS and CDR2 as YDEGEE. CDR3 DNA sequence: TGTGCCAGGACTCAGGGCGGCATCCGTGAAAACATTCAGTACTTC. It encodes CARTQGGIRENIQYF.

The chain couples TRBV4-2 to TRBJ2-1; D gene unclear. V was trimmed by 0 bases and J by 1 base, leaving 10 bases between them. The CDR3 totals 16 residues. Per germline, CDR1 LGHNA and CDR2 YNFKEQ. The CDR3 DNA reads TGTGCCAGCAGCCAAGAGGGCCATGGTTCCTACAATGAGCAGTTCTTC. Translated, it gives CASSQEGHGSYNEQFF.

On this clone: This sample includes further DNA sequences coding for the same CDR3. The rearrangement links TRBV27 to TRBJ2-7; D is perhaps TRBD1 (6 bases). V shed 3 bases and J shed 4 bases, with 13 bases lying between them. This CDR3 has 14 amino acids. The germline gives CDR1 MNHEY, CDR2 SMNVEV (reference sequence). This chain's CDR3 is CASSLSRGAYEQYF. CDR3 DNA: TGTGCCAGCAGTTTGTCCAGGGGTGCGTACGAGCAGTACTTC.

The V and J genes are TRBV18 and TRBJ2-1; 7 bases line up with TRBD2. Germline values: CDR1 KGHSH, CDR2 LQKENI. The CDR3 is made up of 15 amino acids. The V segment lost 0 bases and the J segment 5 bases; nucleotides outside the gene matches: 4. The CDR3 DNA reads TGTGCCAGCTCACCACCCAGCGGGAACCACAATGAGCAGTTCTTC. It specifies CASSPPSGNHNEQFF.

The chain uses TRBV30 and TRBJ2-5; 7 bases are shared with TRBD2. V dropped 5 bases and J dropped 6; count of bases not matched to a gene: 9. The CDR3 is made up of 13 amino acids. CDR1 and CDR2 (germline): GTSNPN, SVGIG (reference sequence). As DNA, the CDR3 is TGTGCCTGGGCCGGACTAGTCGGGAAGACCCAGTACTTC. It translates to CAWAGLVGKTQYF.

The CDR3 here is CASSGRQRASGSNQGETQYF. The CDR3 DNA follows: TGTGCCAGCTCGGGACGGCAAAGGGCTAGCGGGAGTAACCAAGGGGAGACCCAGTACTTC. This chain connects TRBV18 to TRBJ2-5, with TRBD2 matching 10 bases. V trimming: 6 bases; J trimming: 5 bases; junction bases outside the gene matches: 24. CDR3 size: 20 residues. Germline V gene sequence: CDR1 KGHSH, CDR2 LQKENI.